Listed below are T cell receptor beta chains from one sample, sequenced in a study of CD8+CD57+ T cells in acquired aplastic anemia. TCRdb ran MiXCR on the reads and lists one entry per CDR3 protein. The table has around 430,000 distinct CDR3 sequences, about a third seen once; the top ten hold less than 0.85%. Sequencing was performed on sorted CD4+, CD8+, or CD8+CD57+ T cells (not recorded which) from PBMCs. The receptors were gathered from a human donor with aplastic anemia. Both conserved end residues are part of each CDR3. A D gene is named only where the DNA matches it firmly. Rows may omit the clone size; those that give it use once, few, many or a size class.

d_call	v_call	j_call	clone_size	cdr3_aa	cdr3_nt
NA	TRBV9	TRBJ1-4	NA	CASSARMGDGGEKLFF	TGTGCCAGCAGCGCCAGAATGGGGGACGGGGGGGAAAAACTGTTTTTT
NA	TRBV7-9	TRBJ2-7	NA	CASTGWGTRDYEQYF	TGTGCCAGCACGGGGTGGGGGACGAGGGACTACGAGCAGTACTTC
NA	TRBV20-1	TRBJ2-6	many	CSARVGDSGANVLTF	TGCAGTGCTAGGGTAGGGGACTCTGGAGCCAACGTCCTGACTTTC
NA	TRBV19	TRBJ2-1	NA	CARPKGFLEQFF	TGTGCCAGACCCAAGGGGTTCCTTGAGCAGTTCTTC
TRBD1	TRBV19	TRBJ1-1	many	CASSRDRENTEAFF	TGTGCCAGTAGCCGGGACAGGGAGAACACTGAAGCTTTCTTT
NA	TRBV15	TRBJ1-5	few	CASSEARTPGDQPQHF	TGTGCCAGCAGTGAAGCGCGTACCCCGGGGGATCAGCCCCAGCATTTT
NA	TRBV7-3	TRBJ1-1	many	CASSESGGTEAFF	TGTGCCAGCAGCGAATCCGGGGGCACTGAAGCTTTCTTT
TRBD1	TRBV29-1	TRBJ1-2	NA	CSVETPTWDRGHGYTF	TGCAGCGTTGAAACTCCCACGTGGGACAGGGGGCATGGCTACACCTTC
NA	TRBV20-1	TRBJ2-3	NA	CTIVDSTDTQYF	TGCACTATCGTTGATAGCACAGATACGCAGTATTTT
TRBD1	TRBV2	TRBJ1-5	many	CASSAGEGGQPQHF	TGTGCCAGCAGTGCAGGTGAAGGGGGCCAGCCCCAGCATTTT